This is a list of T cell receptor beta chains from one sample in a study of cytomegalovirus exposure and HLA in healthy donors. Profiling relied on immunoSEQ multiplex PCR, and the TCRdb table lists in-frame clones only, not all of them. The data contain more than 90,000 clones, 65% to 85% of them singletons. The material sequenced was PBMCs. The receptors come from a middle-aged woman in good health and CMV-seronegative. Each CDR3 is given with its conserved first and last residue. The D gene is left open where the match is weak. The size field is filled for only some rows; it gives once, few, many or a size class.

d_gene	j_gene	v_gene	abundance	CDR3aa	CDR3nt
.	TRBJ2-3	TRBV5-1	.	CASSLGDITDTQYF	TGCGCCAGCAGCTTGGGGGACATCACAGATACGCAGTATTTT
TRBD2	TRBJ2-7	TRBV19	.	CASSGLAGDEQYF	TGTGCCAGTAGTGGTCTAGCGGGGGACGAGCAGTACTTC
TRBD1	TRBJ1-2	TRBV30	few	CAWSVPPGGYGYTF	TGTGCCTGGAGTGTCCCCCCAGGGGGCTATGGCTACACCTTC
.	TRBJ1-3	TRBV2	.	CASSEGAGSGNTIYF	TGTGCCAGCAGTGAAGGAGCGGGCTCTGGAAACACCATATATTTT
.	TRBJ2-7	TRBV5-4	few	CASSLDQYEQYF	TGTGCCAGCAGCTTGGATCAATACGAGCAGTACTTC
.	TRBJ2-1	TRBV5-4	.	CASSGASEGDEQFF	TGTGCCAGCAGTGGAGCCTCGGAAGGGGATGAGCAGTTCTTC
.	TRBJ1-6	TRBV5-1	.	CASSLGGGDGSNSPLHF	TGCGCCAGCAGCTTGGGTGGGGGCGACGGTTCTAATTCACCCCTCCACTTT
.	TRBJ2-7	TRBV7-9	once	CSSSLGNWYSSYEQYF	TGTTCCAGCAGCTTAGGTAATTGGTATAGCTCCTACGAGCAGTACTTC
TRBD1	TRBJ1-4	TRBV2	.	CASSVQGLGEKLFF	TGTGCCAGCAGTGTACAGGGGCTGGGGGAAAAACTGTTTTTT
.	TRBJ2-2	TRBV28	few	CASSFGGARIGELFF	TGTGCCAGCAGTTTTGGGGGGGCAAGAATCGGGGAGCTGTTTTTT
TRBD1	TRBJ1-5	TRBV2	.	CASSEKSGDRGNQPQHF	TGTGCCAGCAGTGAAAAGAGTGGGGACAGGGGGAATCAGCCCCAGCATTTT
TRBD2	TRBJ2-7	TRBV9	few	CASSATSGAYEQYF	TGTGCCAGCAGCGCGACTAGCGGGGCCTACGAGCAGTACTTC
TRBD2	TRBJ2-7	TRBV27	.	CASSTSGNRWSYEQYF	TGTGCCAGCAGTACTAGCGGGAATAGGTGGTCCTACGAGCAGTACTTC
TRBD2	TRBJ2-2	TRBV9	once	CASSPRTSGFNTGELFF	TGTGCCAGCAGCCCACGGACTAGCGGGTTTAACACCGGGGAGCTGTTTTTT
.	TRBJ2-1	TRBV28	.	CASTGTLAYNEQFF	TGTGCCAGCACCGGGACTCTGGCCTACAATGAGCAGTTCTTC
TRBD1	TRBJ2-7	TRBV15	.	CATSSHRQGMVYEQYF	TGTGCCACCAGCAGTCACCGACAGGGAATGGTATACGAGCAGTACTTC
TRBD1	TRBJ1-3	TRBV7-6	.	CASSLKAARQGVGNTIYF	TGTGCCAGCAGCTTAAAGGCGGCAAGACAGGGGGTAGGAAACACCATATATTTT
.	TRBJ2-5	TRBV10-3	.	CAISESTNQETQYF	TGTGCCATCAGTGAGTCGACTAACCAAGAGACCCAGTACTTC
.	TRBJ2-7	TRBV2	.	CASRKILADAYEQYF	TGTGCCAGCAGAAAGATACTAGCTGACGCCTACGAGCAGTACTTC
TRBD1	TRBJ2-2	TRBV10-3	.	CAISRDRQDTGELFF	TGTGCCATCAGTCGGGACAGGCAGGACACCGGGGAGCTGTTTTTT
TRBD1	TRBJ2-7	TRBV7-6	.	CASSLEQGASYEQYF	TGTGCCAGCAGCTTAGAACAGGGGGCTTCCTACGAGCAGTACTTC
TRBD1	TRBJ1-1	TRBV4-1	.	CASSQGDRGLAEAFF	TGCGCCAGCAGCCAAGGTGACAGGGGTCTAGCTGAAGCTTTCTTT
TRBD1	TRBJ2-5	TRBV29-1	once	CSVYTGDSQETQYF	TGCAGCGTCTACACAGGGGACAGTCAAGAGACCCAGTACTTC
.	TRBJ2-1	TRBV5-1	.	CASSLIPRAYNEQFF	TGCGCCAGCAGCTTAATACCTCGCGCGTACAATGAGCAGTTCTTC
TRBD2	TRBJ2-1	TRBV29-1	.	CSVDRVQGGLAGVYEQFF	TGCAGCGTTGATCGGGTACAGGGGGGACTAGCGGGAGTCTATGAGCAGTTCTTC
.	TRBJ2-5	TRBV10-1	.	CASSESTVYPETQYF	TGCGCCAGCAGTGAGTCCACGGTCTACCCAGAGACCCAGTACTTC
TRBD2	TRBJ2-1	TRBV2	.	CATTRRGGFDEQFF	TGTGCCACCACAAGGCGGGGGGGCTTCGATGAGCAGTTCTTC
TRBD1	TRBJ2-7	TRBV5-1	.	CASSLEGGWEQYF	TGCGCCAGCAGCTTGGAAGGGGGCTGGGAGCAGTACTTC
TRBD2	TRBJ2-7	TRBV7-6	once	CASSLASGTSEYEQYF	TGTGCCAGCAGCTTAGCGTCCGGGACTAGCGAATACGAGCAGTACTTC
.	TRBJ2-7	TRBV5-8	few	CASSLGWTAEIYEQYF	TGTGCCAGCAGCTTGGGTTGGACAGCTGAAATCTACGAGCAGTACTTC
.	TRBJ2-1	TRBV19	.	CASSIGGDEQFF	TGTGCCAGTAGTATAGGGGGGGATGAGCAGTTCTTC